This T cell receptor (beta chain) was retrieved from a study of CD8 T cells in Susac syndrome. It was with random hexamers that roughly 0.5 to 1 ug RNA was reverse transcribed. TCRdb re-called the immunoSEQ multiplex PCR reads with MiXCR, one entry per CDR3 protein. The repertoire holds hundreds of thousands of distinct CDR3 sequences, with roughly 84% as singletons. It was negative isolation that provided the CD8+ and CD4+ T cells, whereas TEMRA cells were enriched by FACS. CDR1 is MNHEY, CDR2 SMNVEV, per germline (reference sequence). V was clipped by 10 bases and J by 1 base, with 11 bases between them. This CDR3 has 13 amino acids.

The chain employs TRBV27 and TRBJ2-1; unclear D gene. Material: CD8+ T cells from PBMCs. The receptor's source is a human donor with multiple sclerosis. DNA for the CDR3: TGTGCCACCCGCTCCGGATCCTACAATGAGCAGTTCTTC. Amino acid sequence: CATRSGSYNEQFF.